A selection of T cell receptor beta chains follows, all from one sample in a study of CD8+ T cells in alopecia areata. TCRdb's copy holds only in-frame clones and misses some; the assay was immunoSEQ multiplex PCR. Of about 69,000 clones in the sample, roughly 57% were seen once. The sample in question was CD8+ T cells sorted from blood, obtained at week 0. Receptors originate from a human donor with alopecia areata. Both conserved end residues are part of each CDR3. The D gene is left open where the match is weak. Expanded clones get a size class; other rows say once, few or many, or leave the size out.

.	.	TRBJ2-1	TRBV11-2	TGTGCCAGCAGCTTAGATGCGGGCGCAGGGGGGTTTAGGGTCTTC	CASSLDAGAGGFRVF
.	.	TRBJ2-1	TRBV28	TGTGCCAGCAGTTTTCGGGGGCATTACAATGAGCAGTTCTTC	CASSFRGHYNEQFF
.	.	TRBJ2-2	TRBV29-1	TGCAGCGTTGAACTACCGAACACCGGGGAGCTGTTTTTT	CSVELPNTGELFF
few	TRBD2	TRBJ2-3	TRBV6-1	TGTGCCAGCAGTGAACTAGCGGGGGGGCCAGATACGCAGTATTTT	CASSELAGGPDTQYF
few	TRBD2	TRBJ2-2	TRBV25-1	TGTGCCAGCAGTGAGGGACTAGCGGGGGGGCCTGTGACCGGGGAGCTGTTTTTT	CASSEGLAGGPVTGELFF
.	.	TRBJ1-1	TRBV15	TGTGCCACCAGCAGAGATTCAGGTTTCATGAACACTGAAGCTTTCTTT	CATSRDSGFMNTEAFF
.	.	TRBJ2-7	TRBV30	TGTGCCTGTCCCTCAGAGGCTGGCTACGAGCAGTACTTC	CACPSEAGYEQYF
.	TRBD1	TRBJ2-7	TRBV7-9	TGTGCCAGCAGCTTAGCAGGGGACAGGGGGAGAACCTACGAGCAGTACTTC	CASSLAGDRGRTYEQYF
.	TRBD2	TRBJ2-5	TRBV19	TGTGCCAGTAGTATGGGAGTAATAGCGGGGGACCAAGAGACCCAGTACTTC	CASSMGVIAGDQETQYF
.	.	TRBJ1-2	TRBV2	TGTGCCAGCAGTGAAGGAAGAAAGAACTATGGCTACACCTTC	CASSEGRKNYGYTF
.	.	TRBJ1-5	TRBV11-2	TGTGCCAGCAGCTTAGGGTTTGGTAGGCCCCAGCATTTT	CASSLGFGRPQHF
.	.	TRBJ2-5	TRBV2	TGTGCCAGCAGTGAAGCCGCCTACCAAGAGACCCAGTACTTC	CASSEAAYQETQYF
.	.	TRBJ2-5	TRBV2	TGTGCCAGCAGCCTCAGGGGTATTGAGACCCAGTACTTC	CASSLRGIETQYF
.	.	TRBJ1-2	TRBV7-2	TGTGCCAGCAGCTTAACAGTGGGTGGCTACACCTTC	CASSLTVGGYTF
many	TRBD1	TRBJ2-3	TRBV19	TGTGCCAGTAGTATCCGAGGACAGGGGGCAACAGATACGCAGTATTTT	CASSIRGQGATDTQYF
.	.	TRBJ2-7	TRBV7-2	TGTGCCAGCAGCCCATCCGGGACTTACGAGCAGTACTTC	CASSPSGTYEQYF
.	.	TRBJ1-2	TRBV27	TGTGCCAGCAGGGCAATCCAGGGGCTCTATGGCTACACCTTC	CASRAIQGLYGYTF
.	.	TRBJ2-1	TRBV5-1	TGCGCCAGCAGCTTGGGGGCGGTTATTAATGAGCAGTTCTTC	CASSLGAVINEQFF
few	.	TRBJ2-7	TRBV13	TGTGCCAGCAGCCCGGACAACCGGATCTACGAGCAGTACTTC	CASSPDNRIYEQYF
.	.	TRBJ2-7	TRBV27	TGTGCCAGCAGTTTACTAGGGTCCGAGCAGTACTTC	CASSLLGSEQYF
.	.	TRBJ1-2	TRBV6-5	TGTGCCAGCAGCCTCAGTTTTAACTATGGCTACACCTTC	CASSLSFNYGYTF
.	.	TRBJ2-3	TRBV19	TGTGCCAGTAGTATAAGAGATACGCAGTATTTT	CASSIRDTQYF
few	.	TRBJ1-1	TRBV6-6	TGTGCCAGCAGTTACGCCAGACTAAACACTGAAGCTTTCTTT	CASSYARLNTEAFF
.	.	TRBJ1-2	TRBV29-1	TGCAGCGTTGAAGATGTTGGCCCCTACTATGGCTACACCTTC	CSVEDVGPYYGYTF
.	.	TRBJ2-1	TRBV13	TGTGCCAGCAGCCCTCCCGCAGGAAACCGCTACAATGAGCAGTTCTTC	CASSPPAGNRYNEQFF
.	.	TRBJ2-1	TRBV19	TGTGCCAGTAGCATACTAGCTACCTACTCCTACAATGAGCAGTTCTTC	CASSILATYSYNEQFF
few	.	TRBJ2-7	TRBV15	TGTGCCACCAGCAGAGGCGAGGGATCCGCCTACGAGCAGTACTTC	CATSRGEGSAYEQYF
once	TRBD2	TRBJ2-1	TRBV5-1	TGCGCCAGCAGCCCGGGACTAGCCCCCGCCAATGAGCAGTTCTTC	CASSPGLAPANEQFF
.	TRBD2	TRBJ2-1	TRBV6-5	TGTGCCAGCAGCCGAAGATGGGACTATTCCAATGAGCAGTTCTTC	CASSRRWDYSNEQFF
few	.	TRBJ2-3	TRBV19	TGTGCCAGTAGTTCGGGGTTGAGCACAGATACGCAGTATTTT	CASSSGLSTDTQYF
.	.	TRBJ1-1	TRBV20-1	TGCAGTGCTAGATTGGGGACTGAAGCTTTCTTT	CSARLGTEAFF
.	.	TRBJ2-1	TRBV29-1	TGCAGCGTGCGAGAGCTGGGGAATGAGCAGTTCTTC	CSVRELGNEQFF